The 17 T cell receptor beta chains presented below share a single source sample, sequenced in a study of long-term antiretroviral therapy in people with HIV. Running of the v3.0 immunoSEQ assay took place at survey level. Measured with immunoSEQ multiplex PCR; TCRdb has only the in-frame clones, and not every one. The table lists 20,000 to 25,000 clones, about three quarters of them singletons. The material sequenced was unsorted PBMCs, taken 2.9 years after starting antiretroviral therapy. These receptors originate from a young woman with HIV.

The chain employs TRBV27 and TRBJ1-4; possibly TRBD1 for D (6 bases). The V end was cut by 7 bases, the J end by 1 base, with 13 bases between. Germline V gene data show CDR1 as MNHEY and CDR2 as SMNVEV (reference sequence). The CDR3 covers 15 residues. The CDR3: CASKNWGLTNEKLFF. The CDR3 region has the DNA TGTGCCAGCAAAAATTGGGGGCTAACTAATGAAAAACTGTTTTTT.

This clone was detected only a few times. The chain uses TRBV7-9 and TRBJ2-1, with D uncertain. V gave up 0 bases and J gave up 11 bases, with 11 bases separating them. The germline V gene encodes CDR1 SEHNR and CDR2 FQNEAQ (reference sequence). The CDR3 sequence is 13 residues long. For the CDR3, the DNA is TGTGCCAGCAGCTTAGCGTCTGAAGGGAAGCAGTTCTTC. This translates into CASSLASEGKQFF.

CDR3 bases: TGTGCCAGCAGTGAGGTCTCAGGGGCATCACCCCTCCACTTT. It yields the protein CASSEVSGASPLHF. This sequence joins TRBV6-1 and TRBJ1-6, with D possibly matching TRBD1 (6 bases). This CDR3 is 14 amino acids long. V lost 3 bases and J 10 bases, leaving 13 bases between the germline ends. Germline CDR1 MNHNS, CDR2 SASEGT.

This clone was observed a few times. This chain joins TRBV19 and TRBJ1-2; 7 bases match TRBD1. The V gene end was trimmed by 5 bases and the J gene end by 1 base; junction bases not matched to a gene: 7. The germline V gene encodes CDR1 LNHDA and CDR2 SQIVND (reference sequence). The CDR3 totals 15 residues. CDR3 sequence: CASSPRQGINYGYTF. The CDR3 DNA is TGTGCCAGTAGTCCACGACAGGGTATTAACTATGGCTACACCTTC.

In this sample, this clone turned up a few times. The chain is built from TRBV7-9 and TRBJ1-1, with D unclear. Trimming removed 1 base from V and 1 base from J, with 16 bases in between. This CDR3 is 17 amino acids long. CDR1 SEHNR and CDR2 FQNEAQ come from the germline V gene (reference sequence). The CDR3 protein is CASSLEYGVSRNTEAFF. The CDR3 DNA reads TGTGCCAGCAGCTTAGAGTATGGGGTAAGTCGGAACACTGAAGCTTTCTTT.

CDR3 region: CSVERRGRVNEQFF. The CDR3 DNA reads TGCAGCGTTGAACGGCGGGGGCGAGTTAATGAGCAGTTCTTC. The chain employs TRBV29-1 and TRBJ2-1, with D possibly matching TRBD2 (7 bases). The CDR3 is 14 residues long. The ends were cut back, 2 bases at V and 7 bases at J, with 15 bases in the middle. Germline values: CDR1 SQVTM, CDR2 ANQGSEA.

The gene calls are TRBV5-1 and TRBJ2-7; D is uncertain. The CDR3 covers 15 residues. V was trimmed by 0 bases and J by 2 bases, leaving 12 bases between them. Germline CDR1 reads SGHRS; CDR2 reads YFSETQ. CDR3 protein: CASSLEYGVAYEQYF. DNA of the CDR3: TGCGCCAGCAGCTTGGAATACGGAGTGGCCTACGAGCAGTACTTC.

V gene TRBV7-3 combines with J gene TRBJ2-7; tentative D call: TRBD1 (6 bases). V dropped 3 bases and J dropped 1 base, with 13 bases sitting between them. Germline V gene sequence: CDR1 SGHTA, CDR2 FQGTGA. The CDR3 extends over 15 amino acids. The DNA of the CDR3 is TGTGCCAGCAGCTTTACGGGACAACCGTCCTACGAGCAGTACTTC. It codes for CASSFTGQPSYEQYF.

This clone was counted between two and nine times. The gene calls are TRBV29-1 and TRBJ2-1, with a tentative D call TRBD1 (6 bases). Trimming cost V 4 bases and J 0 bases, with 13 bases left between them. This CDR3 has 15 amino acids. Germline loops: CDR1 SQVTM, CDR2 ANQGSEA. Written as DNA, the CDR3 is TGCAGCGTTGGGCAGTCGACAGGCTCCTACAATGAGCAGTTCTTC. It codes for CSVGQSTGSYNEQFF.

Only one count was recorded for this clone. The chain joins TRBV20-1 to TRBJ1-1; D ambiguous. V dropped 3 bases and J dropped 2 bases, with 4 bases sitting between them. Per germline, CDR1 DFQATT and CDR2 SNEGSKA (reference sequence). The CDR3 sequence is 11 residues long. The CDR3 loop is CSASPNTEAFF. The DNA for the CDR3 is TGCAGTGCTAGTCCAAACACTGAAGCTTTCTTT.

The chain uses TRBV5-1 and TRBJ2-1, with 11 bases fitting TRBD2. Unmatched junction bases numbered 1, after V lost 5 bases and J lost 6 bases. Germline V gene sequence: CDR1 SGHRS, CDR2 YFSETQ. The CDR3 is made up of 13 amino acids. The CDR3 spells CASRLAGVNEQFF. In DNA form, the CDR3 reads TGCGCCAGCAGACTAGCGGGGGTCAATGAGCAGTTCTTC. Filled out from reference TRBV5-1 and TRBJ2-1, the complete variable domain reads KAGVTQTPRYLIKTRGQQVTLSCSPISGHRSVSWYQQTPGQGLQFLFEYFSETQRNKGNFPGRFSGRQFSNSRSEMNVSTLELGDSALYLCASRLAGVNEQFFGPGTRLTVL.

The chain recombines TRBV15 with TRBJ2-7, with 10 bases aligning to TRBD2. This CDR3 has 16 amino acids. In germline, CDR1 is LNHNV, CDR2 YYDKDF (reference sequence). V lost 2 bases, J lost 3 bases, and 7 bases stayed unmatched. This chain's CDR3 is CATSRSAGGLRYEQYV. In DNA, the CDR3 is TGTGCCACCAGCAGATCAGCGGGGGGGCTTCGCTACGAGCAGTACGTC.

V gene TRBV9 combines with J gene TRBJ1-1; D is uncertain. Germline lookup yields CDR1 SGDLS and CDR2 YYNGEE. Between the trimmed V and J ends, which lost 3 bases and 3 bases, there was a span of 9 bases. This CDR3 contains 13 residues. The CDR3 bases are TGTGCCAGCAGCGGTCACCCTGACACTGAAGCTTTCTTT. This gives the protein CASSGHPDTEAFF.

The rearrangement joins TRBV7-3 to TRBJ1-4; D not resolved. Germline V gene sequence: CDR1 SGHTA, CDR2 FQGTGA. The CDR3 covers 15 residues. V lost 1 base and J 3 bases, leaving 9 bases between the germline ends. The CDR3 protein is CASSLSSGANEKLFF. CDR3 coding DNA: TGTGCCAGCAGCTTAAGTTCCGGGGCTAATGAAAAACTGTTTTTT.

J is TRBJ2-2 and V is TRBV5-1; D tentatively fits TRBD1 or TRBD2 (6 bases each). V was trimmed by 4 bases and J by 2 bases, leaving 21 bases between them. CDR3 size: 18 residues. Germline V gives CDR1 SGHRS, CDR2 YFSETQ. CDR3 bases: TGCGCCAGCAGCCCTCCAAGTCGGGGGACAATAAACACCGGGGAGCTGTTTTTT. This codes for CASSPPSRGTINTGELFF.

The V call is TRBV6-1, the J call TRBJ2-5; D is unclear. V was shortened by 7 bases and J by 0 bases, with 9 bases between the two germline ends. Germline-derived CDR1 and CDR2 are MNHNS and SASEGT. The CDR3 is 13 residues long. The CDR3 loop reads CASTRTYQETQYF. The CDR3 DNA sequence: TGTGCCAGCACACGGACGTACCAAGAGACCCAGTACTTC.

The chain is built from TRBV27 and TRBJ2-1; D could derive from TRBD1 or TRBD2 (5 bases each). The CDR3 extends over 13 amino acids. The V gene's germline CDR1 is MNHEY and CDR2 SMNVEV (reference sequence). Trimming stripped 8 bases from V and 6 bases from J, with 14 bases between. DNA for the CDR3: TGTGCCAGCGTAGGGATGGGACCCAATGAGCAGTTCTTC. Translated: CASVGMGPNEQFF.